The 15 T cell receptor beta chains presented below share a single source sample, sequenced in a study of T cell responses to AZD1222 COVID-19 vaccine. Sequenced by immunoSEQ multiplex PCR; TCRdb stores in-frame clones only, minus some. The sample records around 160,000 clones, 82% being singletons. Sequences were derived from peripheral blood, sampled on day 0 of MenACWY control vaccination. These receptors all stem from an adult in good health.

The chain carries TRBV27 and TRBJ1-6; no clear D. Trimming shortened V by 2 bases and J by 0 bases, and 17 bases separated the two germline ends. The length of the CDR3 is 19 residues. Germline V CDR1 and CDR2: MNHEY, SMNVEV (reference sequence). The CDR3 reads CASSLNGPTDSSYNSPLHF. The CDR3 DNA reads as TGTGCCAGCAGTTTAAACGGGCCTACCGATAGCTCCTATAATTCACCCCTCCACTTT.

The gene calls are TRBV4-1 and TRBJ2-5; D remains unclear. Germline V gives CDR1 MGHRA, CDR2 YSYEKL. The V end lost 0 bases, the J end lost 6 bases, and 8 bases lay between the germline ends. The CDR3 contains 13 residues. CDR3: CASSQEIRKTQYF. In nucleotides, the CDR3 is TGCGCCAGCAGCCAAGAGATCAGAAAGACCCAGTACTTC.

The chain links TRBV29-1 to TRBJ1-5; 10 bases map to TRBD1. The CDR3 loop spans 14 amino acids. Trimming at V came to 7 bases and at J to 1 base, leaving 4 bases not matched to a gene. Germline V gene sequence: CDR1 SQVTM, CDR2 ANQGSEA. This CDR3 is CSAGDRGSNQPQHF. CDR3 sequence (DNA): TGCAGCGCCGGGGACAGGGGAAGCAATCAGCCCCAGCATTTT.

J is TRBJ2-1 and V is TRBV2; D is tentatively TRBD1 or TRBD2 (6 bases each). V lost 5 bases to trimming and J lost 8 bases, with 13 bases between them. Germline-derived CDR1 and CDR2 are SNHLY and FYNNEI. This CDR3 spans 13 amino acids. CDR3 DNA sequence: TGTGCCAGCAGTTTTCGGGGGCCGGATGAGCAGTTCTTC. Translation: CASSFRGPDEQFF.

V gene TRBV7-9 combines with J gene TRBJ2-1; perhaps TRBD2 as D (6 bases). Germline values: CDR1 SEHNR, CDR2 FQNEAQ (reference sequence). The V end was cut by 4 bases, the J end by 0 bases, with 13 bases between. The CDR3 runs 16 residues. Here the CDR3 reads CASSSGGGSSYNEQFF. CDR3 bases: TGTGCCAGCAGCTCCGGTGGGGGGAGCTCCTACAATGAGCAGTTCTTC.

The rearrangement links TRBV6-5 to TRBJ1-1, with 7 bases lining up with TRBD1. The germline V gene has CDR1 MNHEY and CDR2 SVGAGI. CDR3 size: 15 residues. The trim removed 5 bases at V and 5 bases at J, leaving 11 bases unmatched. The CDR3 spells CASSISTGRRTEAFF. The CDR3 DNA follows: TGTGCCAGCAGTATCTCGACAGGGAGGCGGACTGAAGCTTTCTTT.

The table lists this clone with a count of one. V usage is TRBV14 and J usage is TRBJ2-7, with D tentatively TRBD1 (6 bases). CDR1 SGHDN and CDR2 FVKESK come from the germline V gene. V shed 6 bases and J shed 1 base, with 10 bases lying between them. The CDR3 spans 13 residues. CDR3 region: CASRAGESYEQYF. Written as DNA, the CDR3 is TGTGCCAGCAGGGCAGGGGAGTCCTACGAGCAGTACTTC.

This chain links TRBV18 with TRBJ2-3; D gene ambiguous. This CDR3 is built from 12 residues. Germline CDR1 reads KGHSH; CDR2 reads LQKENI. Trimming took 2 bases from V and 2 from J, leaving 2 bases between them. The CDR3, as DNA: TGTGCCAGCTCACCAACCACAGATACGCAGTATTTT. Its translation is CASSPTTDTQYF.

The chain is built from TRBV6-5 and TRBJ2-1; the match to TRBD2 covers 10 bases. V trimming: 5 bases; J trimming: 6 bases; junction bases outside the gene matches: 7. Germline assignment: CDR1 MNHEY and CDR2 SVGAGI. The CDR3 contains 15 residues. DNA of the CDR3: TGTGCCAGCAGTACCATAGCGGGGGGCACCAATGAGCAGTTCTTC. Residues: CASSTIAGGTNEQFF.

The chain uses TRBV18 and TRBJ1-4; 9 bases map to TRBD1. After removal of 3 bases from V and 5 bases from J, the junction contained 1 base not matched to a gene. Germline V gene sequence: CDR1 KGHSH, CDR2 LQKENI. CDR3 length equals 14 residues. The CDR3: CASSPGTGNEKLFF. CDR3 coding DNA: TGTGCCAGCTCACCCGGGACAGGGAATGAAAAACTGTTTTTT.

This chain connects TRBV5-5 to TRBJ1-2; 7 bases agree with TRBD1. Germline CDR1 and CDR2: SGHKS and YYEKEE (reference sequence). With 0 bases clipped from V and 2 bases from J, the junction kept 7 bases outside the gene matches. CDR3 length equals 16 residues. CDR3 sequence reads: CASSLVSGTANYGYTF. CDR3 bases: TGTGCCAGCAGCTTGGTTTCCGGGACAGCCAACTATGGCTACACCTTC.

The genes are TRBV11-2 and TRBJ1-1; no clear D. The CDR3 runs 13 residues. In germline, CDR1 is SGHAT, CDR2 FQNNGV. The V and J ends lost 3 bases and 1 base respectively, with 6 bases between them. This chain's CDR3 is CASSFSSNTEAFF. In DNA form, the CDR3 reads TGTGCCAGCAGCTTCTCATCGAACACTGAAGCTTTCTTT.

The chain couples TRBV5-1 to TRBJ1-3; D unresolved. The V gene lost 4 bases and the J gene lost 0 bases, with 11 bases spanning the gap. Germline V gene lookup returns CDR1 SGHRS and CDR2 YFSETQ. The CDR3 covers 15 residues. In DNA form, the CDR3 reads TGCGCCAGCAGCGGGGAGGGTTACTCTGGAAACACCATATATTTT. Translated, it gives CASSGEGYSGNTIYF. Based on the CDR3 plus reference TRBV5-1 and TRBJ1-3, the full variable domain is KAGVTQTPRYLIKTRGQQVTLSCSPISGHRSVSWYQQTPGQGLQFLFEYFSETQRNKGNFPGRFSGRQFSNSRSEMNVSTLELGDSALYLCASSGEGYSGNTIYFGEGSWLTVV.

The CDR3 loop reads CASSLTGGALDTQYF. In DNA, the CDR3 is TGTGCCAGCAGCTTAACCGGGGGGGCATTAGATACGCAGTATTTT. The chain joins TRBV7-2 to TRBJ2-3; TRBD2 aligns across 8 bases. The germline CDR1 and CDR2 sequences are SGHTA and FQGNSA. The length of the CDR3 is 15 residues. With V trimmed by 2 bases and J by 5 bases, 6 bases remained unmatched.

The chain links TRBV7-8 to TRBJ2-6, with a possible D match to TRBD1 (7 bases). The germline gives CDR1 SGHVS, CDR2 FQNEAQ. This CDR3 has 17 residues. V was pared by 5 bases and J by 4 bases, with 18 bases between. CDR3 coding DNA: TGTGCCAGCAGCCCCCTCAGGGGGGTCAGGGGGGCCAACGTCCTGACTTTC. Residues: CASSPLRGVRGANVLTF.